A selection of T cell receptor beta chains follows, all from one sample in a study of T cell changes during pregnancy in multiple sclerosis. Libraries were prepared by immunoSEQ multiplex PCR; TCRdb keeps only in-frame clonotypes and omits some of them. Of tens of thousands of clones in the sample, 85% to 90% were seen once. This material consisted of CD4+ T cells from peripheral blood mononuclear cells, taken in the first trimester of pregnancy. The source of these receptors is a female donor with multiple sclerosis, enrolled in a pregnancy study. Each CDR3 is given with its conserved first and last residue. A D gene is named only where the DNA matches it firmly. Only some rows state a clone size, as once, few, many or a class for expanded clones.

v_gene: TRBV19
abundance: -
j_gene: TRBJ1-1
d_gene: -
CDR3aa: CASSVTGGGDTEAFF
CDR3nt: TGTGCCAGTAGTGTCACGGGGGGCGGGGACACTGAAGCTTTCTTT

v_gene: TRBV7-9
abundance: -
j_gene: TRBJ2-3
d_gene: -
CDR3aa: CASSPRTVTDTQYF
CDR3nt: TGTGCCAGCAGCCCTCGGACAGTCACAGATACGCAGTATTTT

v_gene: TRBV6-5
abundance: -
j_gene: TRBJ1-1
d_gene: -
CDR3aa: CASSETRSSAEAFF
CDR3nt: TGTGCCAGCAGTGAAACAAGATCTTCTGCTGAAGCTTTCTTT

v_gene: TRBV6-5
abundance: -
j_gene: TRBJ2-2
d_gene: -
CDR3aa: CASRPRAGELFF
CDR3nt: TGTGCCAGCAGGCCGCGTGCCGGGGAGCTGTTTTTT

v_gene: TRBV4-1
abundance: -
j_gene: TRBJ2-5
d_gene: TRBD2
CDR3aa: CASSQGGLAGGWQETQYF
CDR3nt: TGCGCCAGCAGCCAAGGGGGACTAGCGGGAGGTTGGCAAGAGACCCAGTACTTC

v_gene: TRBV6-1
abundance: -
j_gene: TRBJ1-4
d_gene: TRBD1
CDR3aa: CASTLRGPYEKLFF
CDR3nt: TGTGCCAGCACCCTAAGGGGGCCGTACGAAAAACTGTTTTTT

v_gene: TRBV19
abundance: -
j_gene: TRBJ2-7
d_gene: -
CDR3aa: CASSPTGISYEQYF
CDR3nt: TGTGCCAGTAGTCCAACAGGGATCTCCTACGAGCAGTACTTC

v_gene: TRBV2
abundance: -
j_gene: TRBJ2-5
d_gene: TRBD2
CDR3aa: CASSRNPGLVETQETQYF
CDR3nt: TGTGCCAGCAGTCGTAATCCGGGACTAGTGGAAACCCAAGAGACCCAGTACTTC

v_gene: TRBV5-1
abundance: -
j_gene: TRBJ2-1
d_gene: TRBD1
CDR3aa: CASSSARTGGGNEQFF
CDR3nt: TGCGCCAGCAGCTCAGCACGGACAGGGGGAGGGAATGAGCAGTTCTTC

v_gene: TRBV5-6
abundance: -
j_gene: TRBJ2-7
d_gene: -
CDR3aa: CASSLHRRQRPYEQYF
CDR3nt: TGTGCCAGCAGCTTACACAGGAGACAGCGCCCCTACGAGCAGTACTTC

v_gene: TRBV6-5
abundance: -
j_gene: TRBJ2-7
d_gene: TRBD1
CDR3aa: CASRIRQGTSYEQYF
CDR3nt: TGTGCCAGCAGAATTCGACAGGGTACCTCCTACGAGCAGTACTTC

v_gene: TRBV5-1
abundance: -
j_gene: TRBJ2-1
d_gene: TRBD1
CDR3aa: CASSSGDSRSNEQFF
CDR3nt: TGCGCCAGCAGCTCAGGGGACAGTCGATCCAATGAGCAGTTCTTC

v_gene: TRBV5-1
abundance: -
j_gene: TRBJ1-1
d_gene: -
CDR3aa: CASSSPGITEAFF
CDR3nt: TGCGCCAGCAGCTCCCCGGGGATCACTGAAGCTTTCTTT

v_gene: TRBV28
abundance: -
j_gene: TRBJ2-3
d_gene: -
CDR3aa: CASSGRTDTQYF
CDR3nt: TGTGCCAGCAGTGGGAGGACAGATACGCAGTATTTT

v_gene: TRBV11-2
abundance: few
j_gene: TRBJ2-7
d_gene: -
CDR3aa: CASSLGGSGVREQYF
CDR3nt: TGTGCCAGCAGCTTAGGGGGAAGCGGTGTACGCGAGCAGTACTTC

v_gene: TRBV11-3
abundance: -
j_gene: TRBJ2-2
d_gene: TRBD2
CDR3aa: CASSLEIRAGVELFF
CDR3nt: TGTGCCAGCAGCTTGGAGATTCGGGCGGGAGTGGAGCTGTTTTTT

v_gene: TRBV7-9
abundance: -
j_gene: TRBJ2-5
d_gene: -
CDR3aa: CASRNRDKQETQYF
CDR3nt: TGTGCCAGCAGGAACCGGGACAAACAAGAGACCCAGTACTTC

v_gene: TRBV7-9
abundance: -
j_gene: TRBJ2-3
d_gene: TRBD2
CDR3aa: CASSSGLAGGRTDTQYF
CDR3nt: TGTGCCAGCAGCTCAGGACTAGCGGGAGGTCGCACAGATACGCAGTATTTT

v_gene: TRBV11-3
abundance: -
j_gene: TRBJ2-2
d_gene: -
CDR3aa: CASSLQGFNTGELFF
CDR3nt: TGTGCCAGCAGCTTACAGGGATTTAACACCGGGGAGCTGTTTTTT

v_gene: TRBV5-8
abundance: -
j_gene: TRBJ2-2
d_gene: TRBD2
CDR3aa: CASSLPWTSGLGATGELFF
CDR3nt: TGTGCCAGCAGTCTCCCTTGGACTAGCGGTCTAGGAGCTACCGGGGAGCTGTTTTTT

v_gene: TRBV2
abundance: -
j_gene: TRBJ1-3
d_gene: -
CDR3aa: CASSLTGSSGNTIYF
CDR3nt: TGTGCCAGCAGTCTAACAGGCTCCTCTGGAAACACCATATATTTT

v_gene: TRBV6-4
abundance: -
j_gene: TRBJ1-1
d_gene: TRBD1
CDR3aa: CASRPGQGAGTEAFF
CDR3nt: TGTGCCAGCAGGCCCGGACAGGGGGCCGGCACTGAAGCTTTCTTT

v_gene: TRBV6-6
abundance: -
j_gene: TRBJ1-2
d_gene: TRBD1
CDR3aa: CASSSTGDYGYTF
CDR3nt: TGTGCCAGCAGTTCAACAGGGGACTATGGCTACACCTTC

v_gene: TRBV7-2
abundance: -
j_gene: TRBJ2-1
d_gene: -
CDR3aa: CASSLVSNGEQFF
CDR3nt: TGTGCCAGCAGCTTAGTCTCTAATGGTGAGCAGTTCTTC

v_gene: TRBV30
abundance: -
j_gene: TRBJ2-7
d_gene: -
CDR3aa: CAWSTRRRRGYEQYF
CDR3nt: TGTGCCTGGAGTACCCGACGCCGGAGGGGCTACGAGCAGTACTTC

v_gene: TRBV5-1
abundance: -
j_gene: TRBJ2-7
d_gene: TRBD2
CDR3aa: CASSLVGAGGLHEQYF
CDR3nt: TGCGCCAGCAGCTTGGTTGGAGCGGGAGGGCTCCACGAGCAGTACTTC

v_gene: TRBV5-4
abundance: -
j_gene: TRBJ2-7
d_gene: TRBD2
CDR3aa: CASSPGLAETYEQYF
CDR3nt: TGTGCCAGCAGCCCGGGACTAGCGGAAACCTACGAGCAGTACTTC

v_gene: TRBV30
abundance: -
j_gene: TRBJ1-4
d_gene: -
CDR3aa: CAWGHTNEKLFF
CDR3nt: TGTGCCTGGGGGCATACTAATGAAAAACTGTTTTTT

v_gene: TRBV30
abundance: -
j_gene: TRBJ2-5
d_gene: -
CDR3aa: CAWSNRNRAGAQYF
CDR3nt: TGTGCCTGGAGCAACCGGAACAGGGCGGGGGCCCAGTACTTC

v_gene: TRBV9
abundance: once
j_gene: TRBJ2-5
d_gene: TRBD2
CDR3aa: CASSQGFGGGVQETQYF
CDR3nt: TGTGCCAGCAGCCAAGGGTTCGGCGGGGGGGTCCAAGAGACCCAGTACTTC

v_gene: TRBV7-2
abundance: -
j_gene: TRBJ2-7
d_gene: TRBD1
CDR3aa: CASSSGGGLYEQYF
CDR3nt: TGTGCCAGCAGCTCAGGGGGCGGCCTCTACGAGCAGTACTTC

v_gene: TRBV19
abundance: -
j_gene: TRBJ2-5
d_gene: -
CDR3aa: CASSRQAEETQYF
CDR3nt: TGTGCCAGTAGTAGGCAGGCAGAAGAGACCCAGTACTTC

v_gene: TRBV11-2
abundance: -
j_gene: TRBJ2-2
d_gene: TRBD2
CDR3aa: CASSSIAGKNTGELFF
CDR3nt: TGTGCCAGCAGCTCAATAGCGGGGAAGAACACCGGGGAGCTGTTTTTT

v_gene: TRBV4-3
abundance: -
j_gene: TRBJ2-3
d_gene: -
CDR3aa: CASSQDAMTTRSATDTQYF
CDR3nt: TGCGCCAGCAGCCAAGACGCGATGACTACTCGCTCTGCCACAGATACGCAGTATTTT

v_gene: TRBV2
abundance: -
j_gene: TRBJ2-1
d_gene: TRBD1
CDR3aa: CASSRQGLTEQFF
CDR3nt: TGTGCCAGCAGTCGACAGGGATTGACTGAGCAGTTCTTC

v_gene: TRBV28
abundance: -
j_gene: TRBJ1-5
d_gene: TRBD1
CDR3aa: CASGPGTGGVSNQPQHF
CDR3nt: TGTGCCAGCGGCCCCGGGACAGGGGGCGTTAGCAATCAGCCCCAGCATTTT

v_gene: TRBV5-1
abundance: -
j_gene: TRBJ2-3
d_gene: -
CDR3aa: CASARGSTDTQYF
CDR3nt: TGCGCCAGCGCTCGCGGATCAACAGATACGCAGTATTTT